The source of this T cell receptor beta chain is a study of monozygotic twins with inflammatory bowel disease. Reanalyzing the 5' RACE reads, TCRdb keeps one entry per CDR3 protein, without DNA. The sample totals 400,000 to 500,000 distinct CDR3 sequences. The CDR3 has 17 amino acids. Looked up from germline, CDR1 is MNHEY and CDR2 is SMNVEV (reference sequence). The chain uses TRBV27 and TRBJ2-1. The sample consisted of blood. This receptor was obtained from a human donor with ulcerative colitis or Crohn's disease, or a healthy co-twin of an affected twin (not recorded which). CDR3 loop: CASSFLRKRSSYNEQFF.